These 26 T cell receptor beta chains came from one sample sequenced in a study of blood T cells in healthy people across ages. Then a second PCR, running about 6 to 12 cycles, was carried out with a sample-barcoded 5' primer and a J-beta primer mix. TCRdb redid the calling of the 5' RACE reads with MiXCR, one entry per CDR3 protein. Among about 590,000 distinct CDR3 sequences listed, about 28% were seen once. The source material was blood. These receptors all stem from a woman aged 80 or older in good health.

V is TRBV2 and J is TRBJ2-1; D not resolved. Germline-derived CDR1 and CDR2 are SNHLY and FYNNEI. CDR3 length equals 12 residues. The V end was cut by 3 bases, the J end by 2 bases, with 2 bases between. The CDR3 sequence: CASSDAYNEQFF. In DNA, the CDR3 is TGTGCCAGCAGTGACGCCTACAATGAGCAGTTCTTC.

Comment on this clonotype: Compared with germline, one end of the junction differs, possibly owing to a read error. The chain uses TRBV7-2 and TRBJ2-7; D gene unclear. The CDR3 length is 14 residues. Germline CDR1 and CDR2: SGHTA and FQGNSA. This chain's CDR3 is CASSSMTGSYEQYF. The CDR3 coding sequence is TGCGCCAGCAGCTCAATGACGGGCTCCTACGAGCAGTACTTC.

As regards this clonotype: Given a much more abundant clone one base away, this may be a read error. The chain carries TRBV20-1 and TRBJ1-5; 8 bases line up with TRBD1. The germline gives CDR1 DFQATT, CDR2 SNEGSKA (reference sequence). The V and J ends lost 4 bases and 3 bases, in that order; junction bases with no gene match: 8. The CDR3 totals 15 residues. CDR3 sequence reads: CSAMMQGAVNQPQHF. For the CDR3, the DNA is TGCAGTGCTATGATGCAGGGGGCGGTCAATCAGCCCCAGCATTTT.

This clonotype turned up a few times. This CDR3 is CASSLHSETGELFF. In nucleotides, the CDR3 is TGTGCCAGCAGCCTACACAGCGAGACCGGGGAGCTGTTTTTT. The chain uses TRBV7-9 and TRBJ2-2; no clear D gene. There are 14 residues in the CDR3. The germline V and J ends were trimmed by 5 bases and 5 bases, with 12 bases remaining between them. Germline-derived CDR1 and CDR2 are SEHNR and FQNEAQ (reference sequence).

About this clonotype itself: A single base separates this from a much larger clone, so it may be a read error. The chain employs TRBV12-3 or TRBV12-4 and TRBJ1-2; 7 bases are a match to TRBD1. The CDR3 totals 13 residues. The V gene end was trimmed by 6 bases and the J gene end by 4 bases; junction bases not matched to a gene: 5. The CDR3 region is CASRPRDSYGYTF. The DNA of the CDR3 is TGTGCCAGCAGGCCCCGGGACAGCTATGGCTACACCTTC.

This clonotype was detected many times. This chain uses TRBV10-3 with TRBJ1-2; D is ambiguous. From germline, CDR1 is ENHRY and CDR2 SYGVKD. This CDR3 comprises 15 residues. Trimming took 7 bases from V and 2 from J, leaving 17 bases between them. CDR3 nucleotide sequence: TGTGCCATCACTCCTGAGGAGGGTCTGAACTATGGCTACACCTTC. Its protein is CAITPEEGLNYGYTF.

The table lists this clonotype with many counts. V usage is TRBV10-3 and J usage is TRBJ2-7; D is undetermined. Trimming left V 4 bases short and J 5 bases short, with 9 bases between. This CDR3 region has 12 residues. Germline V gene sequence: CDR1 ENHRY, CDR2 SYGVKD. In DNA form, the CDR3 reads TGTGCCATCAGTGGAGTGGATAACGAGCAGTACTTC. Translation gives CAISGVDNEQYF.

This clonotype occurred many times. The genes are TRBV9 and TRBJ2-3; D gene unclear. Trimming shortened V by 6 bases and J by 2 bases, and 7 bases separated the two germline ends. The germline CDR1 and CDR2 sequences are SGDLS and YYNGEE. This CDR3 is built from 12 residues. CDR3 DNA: TGTGCCAGCAATCGCGACACAGATACGCAGTATTTT. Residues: CASNRDTDTQYF. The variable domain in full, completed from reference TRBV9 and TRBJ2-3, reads DSGVTQTPKHLITATGQRVTLRCSPRSGDLSVYWYQQSLDQGLQFLIQYYNGEERAKGNILERFSAQQFPDLHSELNLSSLELGDSALYFCASNRDTDTQYFGPGTRLTVL.

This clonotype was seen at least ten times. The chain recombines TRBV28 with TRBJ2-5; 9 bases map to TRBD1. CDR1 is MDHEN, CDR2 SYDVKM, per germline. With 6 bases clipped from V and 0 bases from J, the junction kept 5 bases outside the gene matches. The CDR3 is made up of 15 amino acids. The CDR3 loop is CASSKDRGYQETQYF. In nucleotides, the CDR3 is TGTGCCAGCAGCAAGGACAGGGGTTACCAAGAGACCCAGTACTTC.

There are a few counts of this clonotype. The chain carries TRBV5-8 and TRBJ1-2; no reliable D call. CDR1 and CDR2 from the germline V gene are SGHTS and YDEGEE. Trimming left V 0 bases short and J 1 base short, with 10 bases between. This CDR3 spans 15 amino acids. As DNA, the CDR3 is TGTGCCAGCAGCTTGGTTGGAGGGTTTAACTATGGCTACACCTTC. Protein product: CASSLVGGFNYGYTF.

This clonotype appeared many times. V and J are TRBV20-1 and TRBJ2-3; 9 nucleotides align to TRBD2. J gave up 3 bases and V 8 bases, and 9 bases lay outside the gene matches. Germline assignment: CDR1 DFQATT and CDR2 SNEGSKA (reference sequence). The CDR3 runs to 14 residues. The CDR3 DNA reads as TGCAGTACTGAAGCGGGGGGCCTTACAGATACGCAGTATTTT. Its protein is CSTEAGGLTDTQYF.

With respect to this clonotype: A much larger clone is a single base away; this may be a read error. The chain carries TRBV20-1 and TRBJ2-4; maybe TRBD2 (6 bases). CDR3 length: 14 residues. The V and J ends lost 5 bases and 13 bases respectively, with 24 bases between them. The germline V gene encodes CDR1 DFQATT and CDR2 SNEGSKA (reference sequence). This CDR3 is CSAGPGTRPWEQYF. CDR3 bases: TGCAGTGCTGGGCCTGGGACTCGACCTTGGGAGCAGTACTTC.

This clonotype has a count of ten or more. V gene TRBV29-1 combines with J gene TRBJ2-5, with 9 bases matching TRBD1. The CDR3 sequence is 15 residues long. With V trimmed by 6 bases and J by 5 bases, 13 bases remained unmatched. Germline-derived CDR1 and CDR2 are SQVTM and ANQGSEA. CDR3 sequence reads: CSVGTGNIPGETQYF. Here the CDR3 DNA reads TGCAGCGTGGGGACAGGGAATATTCCCGGGGAGACCCAGTACTTC.

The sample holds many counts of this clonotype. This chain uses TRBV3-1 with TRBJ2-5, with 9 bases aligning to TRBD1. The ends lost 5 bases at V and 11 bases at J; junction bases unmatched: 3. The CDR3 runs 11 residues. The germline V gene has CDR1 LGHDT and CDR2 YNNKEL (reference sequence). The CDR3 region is CASSEGTGQYF. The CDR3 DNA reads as TGTGCCAGCAGCGAAGGGACAGGGCAGTACTTC.

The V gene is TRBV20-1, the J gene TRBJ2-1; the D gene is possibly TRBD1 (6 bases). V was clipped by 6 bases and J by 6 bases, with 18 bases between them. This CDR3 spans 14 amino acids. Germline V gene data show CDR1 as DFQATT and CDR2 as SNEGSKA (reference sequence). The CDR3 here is CSAGDKGNPNEQFF. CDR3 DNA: TGCAGTGCGGGGGACAAAGGGAACCCCAATGAGCAGTTCTTC.

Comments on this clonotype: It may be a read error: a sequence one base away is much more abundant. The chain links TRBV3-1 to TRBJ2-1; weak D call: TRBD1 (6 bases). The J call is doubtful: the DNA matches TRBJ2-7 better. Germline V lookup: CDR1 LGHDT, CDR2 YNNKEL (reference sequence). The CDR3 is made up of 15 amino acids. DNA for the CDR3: TGTGCCAGCAGCCAAGTGACAGGCCGGTACAATGAGCAGTACTTC. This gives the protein CASSQVTGRYNEQYF.

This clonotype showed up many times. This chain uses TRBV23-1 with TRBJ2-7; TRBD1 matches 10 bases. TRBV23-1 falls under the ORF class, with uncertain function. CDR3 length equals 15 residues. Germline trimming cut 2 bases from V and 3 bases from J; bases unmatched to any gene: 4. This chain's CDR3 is CASSQRQGAGYEQYF. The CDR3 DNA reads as TGCGCCAGCAGTCAACGACAGGGGGCCGGCTACGAGCAGTACTTC.

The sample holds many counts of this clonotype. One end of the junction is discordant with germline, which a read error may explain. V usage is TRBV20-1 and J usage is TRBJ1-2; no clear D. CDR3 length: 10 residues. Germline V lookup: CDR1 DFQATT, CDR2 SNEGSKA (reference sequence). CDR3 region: CSAALYGHTF. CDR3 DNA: TGCAGTGCTGCCCTCTATGGCCACACCTTC.

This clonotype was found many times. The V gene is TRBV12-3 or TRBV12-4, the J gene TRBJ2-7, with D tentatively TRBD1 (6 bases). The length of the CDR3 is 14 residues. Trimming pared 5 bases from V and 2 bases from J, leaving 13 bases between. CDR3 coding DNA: TGTGCCAGCAGTCCGACAGGTACCACCTACGAGCAGTACTTC. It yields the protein CASSPTGTTYEQYF.

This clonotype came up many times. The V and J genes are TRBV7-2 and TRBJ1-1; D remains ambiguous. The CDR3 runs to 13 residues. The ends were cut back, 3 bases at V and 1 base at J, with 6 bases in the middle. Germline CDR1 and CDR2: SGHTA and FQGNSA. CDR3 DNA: TGTGCCAGCAGCTTCCGACAGAACACTGAAGCTTTCTTT. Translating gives CASSFRQNTEAFF.

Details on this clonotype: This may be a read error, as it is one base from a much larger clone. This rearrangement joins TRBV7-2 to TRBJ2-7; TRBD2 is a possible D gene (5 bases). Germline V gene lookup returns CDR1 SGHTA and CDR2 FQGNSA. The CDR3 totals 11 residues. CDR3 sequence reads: CASSLGRPRYF. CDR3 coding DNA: TGTGCCAGCAGTTTAGGGAGACCCCGGTACTTC.

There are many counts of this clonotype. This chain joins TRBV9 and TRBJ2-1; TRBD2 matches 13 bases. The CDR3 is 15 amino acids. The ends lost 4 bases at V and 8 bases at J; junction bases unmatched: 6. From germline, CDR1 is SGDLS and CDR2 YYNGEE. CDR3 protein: CASSPGLAGSYEQFF. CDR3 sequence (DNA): TGTGCCAGCAGCCCGGGACTAGCGGGGTCGTATGAGCAGTTCTTC.

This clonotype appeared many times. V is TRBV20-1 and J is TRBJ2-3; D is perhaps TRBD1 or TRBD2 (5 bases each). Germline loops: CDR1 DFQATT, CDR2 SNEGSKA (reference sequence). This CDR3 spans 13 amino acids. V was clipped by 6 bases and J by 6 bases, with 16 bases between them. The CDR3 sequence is CSARDGGLDTQYF. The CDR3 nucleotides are TGCAGTGCCAGGGACGGTGGTCTGGATACGCAGTATTTT.

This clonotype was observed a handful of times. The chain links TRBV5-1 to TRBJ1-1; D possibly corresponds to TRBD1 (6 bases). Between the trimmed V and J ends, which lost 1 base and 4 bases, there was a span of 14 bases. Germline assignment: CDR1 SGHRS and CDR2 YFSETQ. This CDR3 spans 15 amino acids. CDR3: CASSLRTGFVTEAFF. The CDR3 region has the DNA TGCGCCAGCAGCTTGCGAACAGGGTTTGTCACTGAAGCTTTCTTT. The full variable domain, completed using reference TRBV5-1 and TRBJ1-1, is KAGVTQTPRYLIKTRGQQVTLSCSPISGHRSVSWYQQTPGQGLQFLFEYFSETQRNKGNFPGRFSGRQFSNSRSEMNVSTLELGDSALYLCASSLRTGFVTEAFFGQGTRLTVV.

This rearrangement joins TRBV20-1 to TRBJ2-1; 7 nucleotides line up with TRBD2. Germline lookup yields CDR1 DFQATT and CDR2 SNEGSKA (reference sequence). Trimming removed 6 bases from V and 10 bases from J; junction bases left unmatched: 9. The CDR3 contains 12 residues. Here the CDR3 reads CSAPSGIGEQFF. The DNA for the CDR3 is TGCAGTGCCCCAAGCGGGATTGGGGAGCAGTTCTTC.

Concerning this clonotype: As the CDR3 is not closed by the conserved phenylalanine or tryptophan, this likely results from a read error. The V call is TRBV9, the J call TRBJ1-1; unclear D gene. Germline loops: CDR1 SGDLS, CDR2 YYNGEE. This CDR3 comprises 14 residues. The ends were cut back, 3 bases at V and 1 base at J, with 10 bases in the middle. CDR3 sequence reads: CASSGRATNTEAFL. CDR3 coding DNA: TGTGCCAGCAGCGGCCGGGCCACGAACACTGAAGCTTTCTTG.